Listed below are T cell receptor beta chains from one sample, sequenced in a study of T cell changes during pregnancy in multiple sclerosis. The table came from immunoSEQ multiplex PCR; TCRdb's copy has only in-frame clones and leaves some out. The table has under 25,000 clones, roughly 85% seen once; the top ten hold around 8%. Sequencing was performed on CD8+ T cells from peripheral blood mononuclear cells, taken in the first trimester of pregnancy. All receptors derive from a female donor in good health, enrolled as a control in a pregnancy study. Each CDR3 is given with its conserved first and last residue. A D gene is named only where the DNA matches it firmly. A row's size may be missing; if present it is once, few, many or a size class.

j_call,d_call,v_call,clone_size,cdr3_aa,cdr3_nt
TRBJ2-1,TRBD1,TRBV11-2,.,CASSDTSGQGHYNEQFF,TGTGCCAGCAGCGACACCAGTGGACAGGGGCACTACAATGAGCAGTTCTTC
TRBJ2-1,.,TRBV7-9,.,CASSFVSDEQFF,TGTGCCAGCAGCTTTGTTTCGGATGAGCAGTTCTTC
TRBJ1-5,.,TRBV7-9,.,CASSREGEPQHF,TGTGCCAGCAGTAGAGAAGGGGAGCCCCAGCATTTT
TRBJ1-3,.,TRBV28,.,CASSLVQSGNTIYF,TGTGCCAGCAGTTTGGTCCAGTCTGGAAACACCATATATTTT
TRBJ2-2,.,TRBV7-7,.,CASSSNTGELFF,TGTGCTAGCAGCTCAAACACCGGGGAGCTGTTTTTT
TRBJ2-7,TRBD2,TRBV4-3,.,CASSQARGGAYYEQYF,TGCGCCAGCAGCCAGGCCCGGGGGGGTGCTTACTACGAGCAGTACTTC
TRBJ1-2,TRBD1,TRBV13,.,CASSFGAGGNYGYTF,TGTGCCAGCAGCTTCGGGGCAGGGGGTAACTATGGCTACACCTTC
TRBJ2-2,.,TRBV18,.,CASSPWPNTGELFF,TGTGCCAGCTCACCTTGGCCGAACACCGGGGAGCTGTTTTTT
TRBJ1-4,.,TRBV11-2,.,CASSLTVGLNEKLFF,TGTGCCAGCAGCCTAACGGTCGGACTGAATGAAAAACTGTTTTTT
TRBJ2-1,TRBD2,TRBV7-3,.,CASSLTGTSGEYEQFF,TGTGCCAGCAGCTTAACGGGGACTAGCGGGGAGTATGAGCAGTTCTTC
TRBJ2-3,TRBD1,TRBV5-6,.,CASSWDRGTDTQYF,TGTGCCAGCAGCTGGGACAGGGGCACAGATACGCAGTATTTT
TRBJ2-3,.,TRBV29-1,.,CSVVTSNTQYF,TGCAGCGTTGTGACTTCAAATACGCAGTATTTT
TRBJ2-1,TRBD2,TRBV4-2,.,CASSQERGSSYNEQFF,TGTGCCAGCAGCCAAGAGCGGGGGAGCTCCTACAATGAGCAGTTCTTC
TRBJ2-1,.,TRBV6-5,.,CASSYQGHYNEQFF,TGTGCCAGCAGTTACCAGGGCCACTACAATGAGCAGTTCTTC
TRBJ2-7,.,TRBV7-9,.,CASSLGDEQYF,TGTGCCAGCAGCTTGGGCGACGAGCAGTACTTC
TRBJ1-1,.,TRBV7-8,.,CASSLQGQNTEAFF,TGTGCCAGCAGCTTACAGGGTCAGAACACTGAAGCTTTCTTT
TRBJ2-5,.,TRBV12-2,.,CASRFHITSGGRETQYF,TGTGCAAGTCGCTTTCACATCACTAGCGGGGGACGAGAGACCCAGTACTTC
TRBJ1-1,.,TRBV28,.,CASSPWGGNTEAFF,TGTGCCAGCAGTCCCTGGGGGGGGAACACTGAAGCTTTCTTT
TRBJ1-1,.,TRBV27,few,CASSPGGRAEAFF,TGTGCCAGCAGTCCGGGGGGGCGGGCTGAAGCTTTCTTT
TRBJ2-3,TRBD2,TRBV7-2,.,CASSLERAAAGADTQYF,TGTGCCAGCAGCTTAGAAAGGGCAGCTGCGGGGGCAGATACGCAGTATTTT
TRBJ1-1,.,TRBV5-1,once,CASSFEGVQNTEAFF,TGCGCCAGCAGCTTTGAAGGGGTCCAGAACACTGAAGCTTTCTTT
TRBJ1-6,.,TRBV13,.,CASSLTGNSPLHF,TGTGCCAGCAGCTTAACAGGAAATTCACCCCTCCACTTT
TRBJ2-7,TRBD2,TRBV4-1,.,CASSAPSGGSEQYF,TGCGCCAGCAGCGCTCCCAGCGGGGGTAGCGAGCAGTACTTC
TRBJ1-1,TRBD1,TRBV6-1,.,CASSDRGEKNTEAFF,TGTGCCAGCAGTGACAGGGGGGAAAAGAACACTGAAGCTTTCTTT
TRBJ1-4,TRBD1,TRBV4-1,.,CASSQGGGRMFF,TGCGCCAGCAGCCAAGGAGGGGGCAGAATGTTTTTT
TRBJ2-3,TRBD2,TRBV19,.,CASSIGGGDTQYF,TGTGCCAGTAGTATAGGGGGAGGGGATACGCAGTATTTT
TRBJ2-5,TRBD2,TRBV10-3,.,CAISEKVAGEGETQYF,TGTGCCATCAGTGAGAAGGTAGCGGGGGAGGGAGAGACCCAGTACTTC
TRBJ1-2,TRBD1,TRBV19,.,CASTYYRGSLDGYTF,TGTGCCAGTACCTACTACAGGGGATCCCTCGATGGCTACACCTTC
TRBJ1-5,TRBD1,TRBV27,.,CASSPAGTATINQPQHF,TGTGCCAGCAGCCCCGCCGGGACAGCAACAATCAATCAGCCCCAGCATTTT
TRBJ2-1,TRBD2,TRBV5-6,.,CASSSRRGRGVYNEQFF,TGTGCCAGCAGCTCGAGACGAGGGCGGGGGGTCTACAATGAGCAGTTCTTC
TRBJ2-7,.,TRBV27,.,CASSLQMVGPEQYF,TGTGCCAGCAGTTTGCAGATGGTGGGGCCAGAGCAGTACTTC
TRBJ2-2,TRBD1,TRBV4-1,.,CASSQLSGTGGLTGELFF,TGCGCCAGCAGCCAATTATCCGGGACAGGGGGCCTCACCGGGGAGCTGTTTTTT
TRBJ1-6,.,TRBV6-5,.,CASSYSIGGAPLHF,TGTGCCAGCAGTTACTCGATTGGAGGGGCGCCCCTCCACTTT
TRBJ2-1,.,TRBV5-1,.,CASNRGNEQFF,TGCGCCAGCAATAGGGGGAATGAGCAGTTCTTC
TRBJ2-7,TRBD2,TRBV5-4,.,CASSLTSGDDEQYF,TGTGCCAGCAGCTTGACTAGCGGGGACGACGAGCAGTACTTC
TRBJ2-1,.,TRBV10-1,.,CATSQKSSYNEQFF,TGCGCCACCTCACAGAAGAGCTCCTACAATGAGCAGTTCTTC
TRBJ2-3,.,TRBV15,.,CATSRDTGRSTDTQYF,TGTGCCACCAGCAGAGACACAGGGCGAAGCACAGATACGCAGTATTTT
TRBJ2-2,.,TRBV29-1,.,CSVDWAGSRDTGELFF,TGCAGCGTTGACTGGGCAGGGTCAAGGGACACCGGGGAGCTGTTTTTT
TRBJ2-3,TRBD2,TRBV18,.,CASSPPLAGASDTQYF,TGTGCCAGCTCACCCCCCCTAGCGGGGGCCTCAGATACGCAGTATTTT
TRBJ2-6,TRBD1,TRBV6-1,few,CASSETGSGANVLTF,TGTGCCAGCAGTGAGACAGGGAGCGGGGCCAACGTCCTGACTTTC
TRBJ2-7,.,TRBV29-1,once,CSVEGQEPYEQYF,TGCAGCGTTGAAGGGCAGGAACCCTACGAGCAGTACTTC
TRBJ1-5,TRBD1,TRBV4-1,.,CASSRGQGPNQPQHF,TGCGCCAGCAGCCGAGGACAGGGACCCAATCAGCCCCAGCATTTT
TRBJ2-3,TRBD2,TRBV14,few,CASSQANAGGPDTQYF,TGTGCCAGCAGCCAAGCGAATGCGGGGGGCCCGGATACGCAGTATTTT
TRBJ1-1,.,TRBV27,.,CASSLAGNTEAFF,TGTGCCAGCAGTTTGGCAGGGAACACTGAAGCTTTCTTT
TRBJ1-1,.,TRBV4-3,.,CASSQAGLNTEAFF,TGCGCCAGCAGCCAGGCGGGACTGAACACTGAAGCTTTCTTT
TRBJ1-6,TRBD1,TRBV4-3,.,CASSQVLAYRGSYNSPLHF,TGCGCCAGCAGCCAAGTGCTTGCATACAGGGGTTCCTATAATTCACCCCTCCACTTT
TRBJ2-5,.,TRBV2,.,CASSPPGAQYF,TGTGCCAGCAGTCCCCCGGGGGCCCAGTACTTC
TRBJ1-1,TRBD1,TRBV7-3,once,CASSPDRGSLNSEAFF,TGTGCCAGCAGCCCGGACAGGGGGTCCCTAAACTCTGAAGCTTTCTTT